Below, one T cell receptor beta chain is given with its context. Trimming cost V 4 bases and J 8 bases; bases outside gene matches: 12. Germline assignment: CDR1 LGHNA and CDR2 YNFKEQ. The CDR3 runs 17 residues. The data belong to a study of blood T cell repertoires in COVID-19. TCRdb's copy holds only in-frame clones and misses some; the assay was immunoSEQ multiplex PCR. Among roughly 120,000 clones, about 83% were seen once, and the ten largest hold roughly 5.6%. The sequence derives from a man between 65 and 85 years old with acute or convalescent COVID-19. Material for sequencing was peripheral blood. The rearrangement uses TRBV4-2 and TRBJ2-1, with 12 bases fitting TRBD2. Here the CDR3 reads CASSPVVASGGAYEQFF. The CDR3 DNA reads as TGTGCCAGCAGCCCGGTGGTGGCTAGCGGGGGGGCCTATGAGCAGTTCTTC.